This T cell receptor beta chain was recorded in a study of cytomegalovirus exposure and HLA in healthy donors. General observations from the study: Researchers reportedly found TCR beta sequences accurately predicted most subjects' HLA-A and HLA-B alleles. As a later analysis showed, several of the most significant clusters appeared to be linked to common viral pathogens. The productive fraction for most TCR beta V segments was about 87% or about 30% in an earlier analysis.

Healthy bone marrow donors made up the donors. To note about this clone: Its antigen is not identified.

13 Jbeta primers and 60 Vbeta primers were used for the PCR. TCRdb's copy holds only in-frame clones and misses some; the assay was immunoSEQ multiplex PCR. This sample carries about 160,000 clones, under 80% of them seen once, and the ten largest clones take about 1.3%. The source is a woman younger than 45 in good health and CMV-seronegative. Sequencing was carried out using PBMCs.

The CDR3 spells CASSLEQTGPGTQYF. CDR3 coding DNA: TGTGCCAGCAGCTTGGAGCAGACAGGCCCGGGGACCCAGTACTTC. This sequence joins TRBV5-4 and TRBJ2-5; a possible D gene is TRBD1 (6 bases). CDR3 length equals 15 residues. The germline gives CDR1 SGHNT, CDR2 YYREEE (reference sequence). Trimming cost V 0 bases and J 7 bases, with 16 bases left between them.